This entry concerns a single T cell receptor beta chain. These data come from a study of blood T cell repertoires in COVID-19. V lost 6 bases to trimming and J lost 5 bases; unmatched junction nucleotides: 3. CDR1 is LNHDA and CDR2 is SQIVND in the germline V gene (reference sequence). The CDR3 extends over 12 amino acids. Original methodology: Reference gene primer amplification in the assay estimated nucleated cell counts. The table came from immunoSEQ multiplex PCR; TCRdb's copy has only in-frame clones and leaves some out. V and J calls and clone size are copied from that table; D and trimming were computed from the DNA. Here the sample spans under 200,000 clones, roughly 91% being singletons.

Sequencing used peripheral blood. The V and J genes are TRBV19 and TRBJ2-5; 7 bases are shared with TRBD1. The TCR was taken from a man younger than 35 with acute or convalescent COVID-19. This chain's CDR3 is CASRQDRETQYF. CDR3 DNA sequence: TGTGCCAGTAGACAGGACAGGGAGACCCAGTACTTC.